The present TCR beta chain was sequenced within a study of T-cell reconstitution after alpha-beta-depleted transplantation in children. This clonotype was detected ten times or more. Its antigen is currently unknown. Study observations and caveats: The main origin of T-cell counts and diversity one year after transplant was newly produced T cells. Several hundred expanded graft clones reportedly were the source of alpha-beta T cells about two months after transplant. The high TCRbeta diversity at day 60 in some patients came from surviving recipient T cells and thymic progenitors.

Unique molecular identifiers were used to barcode this TCRbeta library. One entry per CDR3 protein results from TCRdb running MiXCR on the PCR reads. The top ten clones hold about 4.3% of a sample with about 200,000 distinct CDR3 sequences, 5.5% to 7% of them seen once. This CDR3 is 14 amino acids long. Trimming at V came to 10 bases and at J to 1 base, leaving 4 bases not matched to a gene. Germline values: CDR1 SEHNR, CDR2 FQNEAQ (reference sequence). Sequenced here: PBMCs, sampled before TCRalphabeta/CD19-depleted stem cell transplant. J is TRBJ2-5 and V is TRBV7-9, with 12 bases lining up with TRBD2. The receptor comes from a girl under two years old with combined immunodeficiency, due to receive a stem cell transplant. In nucleotides, the CDR3 is TGTGCCATGACTAGCGGGAGATCCCAAGAGACCCAGTACTTC. As protein: CAMTSGRSQETQYF.